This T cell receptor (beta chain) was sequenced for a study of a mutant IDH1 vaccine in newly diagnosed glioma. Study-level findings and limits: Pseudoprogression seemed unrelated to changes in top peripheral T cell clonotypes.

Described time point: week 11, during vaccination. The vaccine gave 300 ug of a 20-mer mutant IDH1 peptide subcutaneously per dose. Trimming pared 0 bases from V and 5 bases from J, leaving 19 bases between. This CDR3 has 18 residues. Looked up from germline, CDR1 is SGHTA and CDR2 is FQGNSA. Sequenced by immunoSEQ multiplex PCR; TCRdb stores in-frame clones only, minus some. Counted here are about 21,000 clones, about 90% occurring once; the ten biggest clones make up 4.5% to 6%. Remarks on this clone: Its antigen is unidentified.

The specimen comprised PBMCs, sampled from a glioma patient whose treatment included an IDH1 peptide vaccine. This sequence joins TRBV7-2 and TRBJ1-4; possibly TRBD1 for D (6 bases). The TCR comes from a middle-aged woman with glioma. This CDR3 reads CASSLAGRGSGGNEKLFF. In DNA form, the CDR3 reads TGTGCCAGCAGCTTAGCGGGCAGGGGCTCCGGAGGGAATGAAAAACTGTTTTTT.